This T cell receptor beta chain was obtained from a study of beta chain features in type 1 diabetes. This clone has a handful of counts. Purities in excess of 95% were seen in all sorted populations. CDR1 and CDR2 (germline): GTSNPN, SVGIG (reference sequence). Trimming pared 1 base from V and 4 bases from J, leaving 14 bases between. This CDR3 comprises 15 residues. Since all of the isolated RNA was reverse transcribed, expressed TCRB transcripts were what got sequenced. The assay was immunoSEQ multiplex PCR, and TCRdb's table has in-frame clones only and misses some. The table shows approximately 37,000 clones, with 45% to 50% occurring only once.

V usage is TRBV30 and J usage is TRBJ2-1; a possible D gene is TRBD1 (6 bases). Sequences were obtained from central memory CD4+ T cells from blood. The clonotype was recovered from a woman under 30 in good health. The CDR3 DNA reads TGTGCCTGGAGTGAAATCGCAGGGGCATACAATGAGCAGTTCTTC. It yields the protein CAWSEIAGAYNEQFF.